These T cell receptor beta chains were read from a single sample in a study of blood T cell repertoires in COVID-19. Assay used: immunoSEQ multiplex PCR; TCRdb lists only in-frame clones, some missing. The repertoire holds about 260,000 clones, with over 75% as singletons. Sequencing was performed on peripheral blood. These receptors were collected from a woman aged 70 to 79 with COVID-19, enrolled during active disease. Both conserved end residues are part of each CDR3. A D gene is named only where the DNA matches it firmly. Size is omitted from some rows. Given values are once, few, many or a class for expanded clones.

abundance	v_gene	j_gene	d_gene	CDR3aa	CDR3nt
few	TRBV7-8	TRBJ1-1	TRBD1	CASSLVQGQIKNTEAFF	TGTGCCAGCAGCTTAGTTCAGGGACAGATAAAGAACACTGAAGCTTTCTTT
-	TRBV6-6	TRBJ2-7	-	CASSYDSSGQYF	TGTGCCAGCAGTTACGACAGCTCCGGGCAGTACTTC
-	TRBV2	TRBJ2-7	TRBD2	CASRLGLAGYYEQYF	TGTGCCAGCAGATTGGGCCTAGCGGGATATTACGAGCAGTACTTC
-	TRBV4-3	TRBJ1-2	-	CASSQGRRDGYTF	TGCGCCAGCAGCCAAGGTAGGAGGGATGGCTACACCTTC
-	TRBV6-2/TRBV6-3	TRBJ1-5	TRBD1	CASSWGQGRQPQHF	TGTGCCAGCAGTTGGGGACAGGGTCGGCAGCCCCAGCATTTT
-	TRBV7-2	TRBJ2-1	-	CASSLARVNEQFF	TGTGCCAGCAGCTTAGCCCGGGTCAATGAGCAGTTCTTC
once	TRBV2	TRBJ2-1	TRBD2	CASSLTRGSNEQFF	TGTGCCAGCAGCCTTACGCGCGGGAGTAATGAGCAGTTCTTC
-	TRBV10-3	TRBJ2-7	TRBD2	CAISGTRDSYEQYF	TGTGCCATCAGTGGGACTAGGGATTCCTACGAGCAGTACTTC
-	TRBV19	TRBJ2-1	-	CASRTRGSSYNEQFF	TGTGCCAGTAGGACGCGCGGTAGCTCCTACAATGAGCAGTTCTTC
once	TRBV29-1	TRBJ2-5	-	CSVTGNQETQYF	TGCAGCGTCACCGGGAACCAAGAGACCCAGTACTTC
-	TRBV3-1/TRBV3-2	TRBJ2-5	-	CASSQAYRAHYTQYF	TGTGCCAGCAGCCAAGCATACAGGGCCCATTATACCCAGTACTTC
-	TRBV5-8	TRBJ1-1	-	CASRTLGLNTEAFF	TGTGCCAGCAGGACTCTGGGGCTGAACACTGAAGCTTTCTTT
-	TRBV19	TRBJ1-1	-	CASSISFYMNTEAFF	TGTGCCAGTAGTATTAGTTTTTATATGAACACTGAAGCTTTCTTT
-	TRBV6-1	TRBJ2-7	-	CASSALRRRTFYEQYF	TGTGCCAGCAGTGCTCTCAGGCGACGGACATTCTACGAGCAGTACTTC
once	TRBV7-2	TRBJ2-2	TRBD2	CASSLDSGRNTGELFF	TGTGCCAGCAGCTTAGATAGCGGGAGAAACACCGGGGAGCTGTTTTTT
-	TRBV30	TRBJ2-7	TRBD1	CAWSSGTVYEQYF	TGTGCCTGGAGTTCCGGGACAGTCTACGAGCAGTACTTC
-	TRBV30	TRBJ2-7	TRBD2	CAWSPGLAGTYEQYF	TGTGCCTGGAGTCCAGGACTAGCGGGAACCTACGAGCAGTACTTC
few	TRBV6-5	TRBJ1-2	-	CASKRGGVDGYTF	TGTGCCAGCAAACGAGGGGGGGTTGATGGCTACACCTTC
-	TRBV10-3	TRBJ1-1	-	CAISGQKNTEAFF	TGTGCCATCAGTGGACAGAAGAACACTGAAGCTTTCTTT
-	TRBV2	TRBJ2-3	-	CASRLVNADTQYF	TGTGCCAGCCGACTAGTTAACGCAGATACGCAGTATTTT
-	TRBV5-6	TRBJ2-4	-	CASSLAGQGITKNIQYF	TGTGCCAGCAGCTTGGCCGGGCAGGGGATAACCAAAAACATTCAGTACTTC
-	TRBV5-4	TRBJ2-1	TRBD2	CASSPRLAGVDEQFF	TGTGCCAGCAGCCCTAGACTAGCGGGAGTGGATGAGCAGTTCTTC
once	TRBV28	TRBJ1-3	-	CASSLQTGNTIYF	TGTGCCAGCAGTTTACAGACTGGAAACACCATATATTTT
-	TRBV3-1/TRBV3-2	TRBJ1-6	TRBD1	CASSQNVGGLSPLHF	TGTGCCAGCAGCCAGAACGTAGGGGGCCTTTCACCCCTCCACTTT